The present T cell receptor (beta chain) was sequenced within a study of OX40 agonist ivuxolimab in advanced cancers. Overall study context: Earlier treatment with anti-PD-1, anti-PD-L1 or anti-CTLA-4 was permitted, and over 35% had received some. Partial responses occurred in three patients (one hepatocellular carcinoma, two cutaneous melanoma).

Sequencing used immunoSEQ multiplex PCR; TCRdb keeps in-frame clones, though not all of them. The data show 40,000 to 60,000 clones, 70% to 90% seen once. The CDR3 length is 15 residues. With 6 bases clipped from V and 6 bases from J, the junction kept 10 bases outside the gene matches. CDR1 and CDR2 from the germline V gene are SNHLY and FYNNEI. The rearrangement joins TRBV2 to TRBJ1-5; 8 bases line up with TRBD1. The sequencing here drew on CD4+ or CD8+ T cells sorted from blood, taken in a trial of the OX40 agonist ivuxolimab. The receptor was isolated from an adult with an advanced solid tumor such as melanoma, head and neck, liver or kidney cancer. This CDR3 is CASRKEGDRIQPQHF. The DNA of the CDR3 is TGTGCCAGCAGGAAAGAGGGGGACAGGATTCAGCCCCAGCATTTT. Supplemented by reference TRBV2 and TRBJ1-5, the full variable domain reads EPEVTQTPSHQVTQMGQEVILRCVPISNHLYFYWYRQILGQKVEFLVSFYNNEISEKSEIFDDQFSVERPDGSNFTLKIRSTKLEDSAMYFCASRKEGDRIQPQHFGDGTRLSIL.